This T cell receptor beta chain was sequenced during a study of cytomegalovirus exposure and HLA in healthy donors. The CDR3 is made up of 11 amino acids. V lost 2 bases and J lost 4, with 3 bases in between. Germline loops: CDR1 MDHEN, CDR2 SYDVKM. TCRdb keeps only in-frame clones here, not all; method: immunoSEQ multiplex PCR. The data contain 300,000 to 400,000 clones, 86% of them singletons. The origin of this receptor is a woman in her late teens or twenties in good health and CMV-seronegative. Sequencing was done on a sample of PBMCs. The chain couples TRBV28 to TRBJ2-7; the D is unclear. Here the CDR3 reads CASSLEYEQYF. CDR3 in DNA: TGTGCCAGCAGTTTAGAGTACGAGCAGTACTTC.